These 30 T cell receptor beta chains came from one sample sequenced in a study of siplizumab effects on memory and regulatory T cells. Cocultured for 6 to 7 days at 37°C were the mixed lymphocyte reaction cells. TCRdb's copy holds only in-frame clones and misses some; the assay was immunoSEQ multiplex PCR. The sample lists around 20,000 clones; roughly 49% were seen once. No antigens are known for them. Sequenced: CFSE-low (dividing) CD4+ T cells sorted from an allogeneic mixed lymphocyte reaction. The receptors originated from a human donor in good health; the cells came from an allogeneic mixed lymphocyte reaction.

The chain uses TRBV7-2 and TRBJ2-7; the D gene could be TRBD1 or TRBD2 (7 bases each). The CDR3 runs to 15 residues. Germline CDR1 and CDR2: SGHTA and FQGNSA. Trimming removed 5 bases from V and 3 bases from J, with 17 bases in between. The CDR3 bases are TGTGCCAGCAGCACCAGACAGGGAGGGGGCTACGAGCAGTACTTC. Protein product: CASSTRQGGGYEQYF.

The table lists this clone with a few counts. V and J are TRBV28 and TRBJ1-1; the D gene is possibly TRBD1 (5 bases). Germline-derived CDR1 and CDR2 are MDHEN and SYDVKM. This CDR3 is 12 amino acids long. V was shortened by 6 bases and J by 1 base, with 6 bases between the two germline ends. This chain's CDR3 is CASSGGNTEAFF. The CDR3 region has the DNA TGTGCCAGCAGCGGGGGGAACACTGAAGCTTTCTTT.

The table lists this clone with a few counts. The chain couples TRBV12-5 to TRBJ1-1; 10 bases line up with TRBD1. Losses at the gene ends were 6 bases for V and 11 bases for J; bases not matched to a gene: 18. The CDR3 is 16 amino acids. The V gene's germline CDR1 is LGHNT and CDR2 FRNRAP. This chain's CDR3 is CASGPPLTGGLTRAFF. In nucleotides, the CDR3 is TGTGCTAGTGGACCCCCCCTGACAGGGGGCCTAACGCGGGCTTTCTTT.

Worth noting for this clone: The junction does not match germline at one end; this may be a read error. CDR3 nucleotides: TGTGCCAGCAGTGATAGGGGGTATGGCTACACCTTC. This codes for CASSDRGYGYTF. The chain recombines TRBV10-3 with TRBJ1-2, with a weak D call TRBD1 (6 bases). Germline CDR1 reads ENHRY; CDR2 reads SYGVKD. The CDR3 consists of 12 residues.

The chain carries TRBV6-6 and TRBJ2-1; 9 bases agree with TRBD2. J was trimmed by 8 bases and V by 8 bases; bases with no gene match: 13. The length of the CDR3 is 15 residues. CDR1 and CDR2 (germline): MNHNY, SVGAGI (reference sequence). The CDR3 is CASQLNAGGIDEQFF. The CDR3 DNA follows: TGTGCCAGCCAACTGAACGCGGGGGGGATCGATGAGCAGTTCTTC.

This clone has only a few counts. The rearrangement joins TRBV7-9 to TRBJ1-1, with a tentative D call TRBD1 (6 bases). The V gene lost 5 bases and the J gene lost 5 bases, with 9 bases spanning the gap. This CDR3 contains 12 residues. Germline assignment: CDR1 SEHNR and CDR2 FQNEAQ (reference sequence). CDR3 DNA: TGTGCCAGCAGCCGGACAGATACTGAAGCTTTCTTT. It specifies CASSRTDTEAFF.

This clone has a handful of counts. The chain joins TRBV6-1 to TRBJ2-4; D may correspond to TRBD1 or TRBD2 (5 bases each). The length of the CDR3 is 12 residues. Germline CDR1 reads MNHNS; CDR2 reads SASEGT. V shed 4 bases and J shed 8 bases, with 9 bases lying between them. CDR3 DNA sequence: TGTGCCAGCAGTGCGTTGGGGGACATTCAGTACTTC. It codes for CASSALGDIQYF.

The sample holds one count of this clone. The V gene is TRBV7-9, the J gene TRBJ1-1, with a possible D match to TRBD1 (6 bases). CDR3 length: 12 residues. V gave up 1 base and J gave up 9 bases, with 9 bases separating them. The V gene's germline CDR1 is SEHNR and CDR2 FQNEAQ (reference sequence). The CDR3 is CASSLGGQKAFF. The CDR3 DNA is TGTGCCAGCAGCTTAGGCGGACAGAAAGCTTTCTTT.

The rearrangement uses TRBV2 and TRBJ2-3; TRBD1 agrees at 9 bases. After removal of 10 bases from V and 4 bases from J, the junction contained 9 bases not matched to a gene. Germline CDR1 SNHLY, CDR2 FYNNEI. The CDR3 extends over 14 amino acids. In DNA form, the CDR3 reads TGTGCCACGGCCGGGACAGGGATCCCAGATACGCAGTATTTT. Protein: CATAGTGIPDTQYF.

The chain employs TRBV5-1 and TRBJ1-4; possible D gene TRBD1, 5 bases. The germline V and J ends were trimmed by 0 bases and 7 bases, with 13 bases remaining between them. The CDR3 runs 15 residues. In germline, CDR1 is SGHRS, CDR2 YFSETQ. CDR3: CASSLGQGQREKLFF. The CDR3 DNA reads TGCGCCAGCAGCTTGGGGCAGGGTCAGCGTGAAAAACTGTTTTTT.

The CDR3 protein is CASSLYPATYNEQFF. The DNA of the CDR3 is TGTGCCAGCAGTTTGTACCCCGCTACTTACAATGAGCAGTTCTTC. The rearrangement uses TRBV2 and TRBJ2-1; no definite D call. V was clipped by 5 bases and J by 4 bases, with 15 bases between them. Germline values: CDR1 SNHLY, CDR2 FYNNEI. The CDR3 totals 15 residues.

This clone has more than one count but fewer than ten. The gene calls are TRBV5-1 and TRBJ1-2; no definite D call. CDR1 is SGHRS, CDR2 YFSETQ, per germline. The CDR3 sequence is 13 residues long. Trimming removed 3 bases at V and 1 base at J, with 7 bases between. As DNA, the CDR3 is TGCGCCAGCAGCTCTGCCGTTAACTATGGCTACACCTTC. This encodes CASSSAVNYGYTF.

This clone was observed a handful of times. This chain uses TRBV27 with TRBJ2-5; a possible D gene is TRBD2 (6 bases). This CDR3 spans 15 amino acids. V shed 3 bases and J shed 4 bases, with 15 bases lying between them. Germline V CDR1 and CDR2: MNHEY, SMNVEV (reference sequence). Here the CDR3 reads CASSLWRDGGETQYF. The CDR3 coding sequence is TGTGCCAGCAGTTTGTGGAGGGATGGAGGAGAGACCCAGTACTTC.

This clone rates as medium-sized. The CDR3: CASSSTRKAFF. DNA of the CDR3: TGTGCCAGCAGCTCGACACGGAAAGCTTTCTTT. The rearrangement uses TRBV28 and TRBJ1-1, with D unresolved. Germline loops: CDR1 MDHEN, CDR2 SYDVKM. Trimming left V 6 bases short and J 9 bases short, with 11 bases between. This CDR3 is built from 11 residues.

The chain employs TRBV6-5 and TRBJ1-1; D call uncertain. The CDR3 runs to 13 residues. CDR1 and CDR2 (germline): MNHEY, SVGAGI. Trimming pared 2 bases from V and 6 bases from J, leaving 10 bases between. CDR3: CASSYVEGAEAFF. The CDR3 nucleotides read TGTGCCAGCAGTTACGTCGAGGGTGCTGAAGCTTTCTTT.

The CDR3 here is CASSVDRANYEQYF. DNA of the CDR3: TGTGCCAGCAGTGTGGACAGAGCTAACTACGAGCAGTACTTC. This rearrangement joins TRBV2 to TRBJ2-7, with D possibly matching TRBD1 (6 bases). Germline assignment: CDR1 SNHLY and CDR2 FYNNEI. This CDR3 has 14 amino acids. Trimming took off 4 bases at V and 3 bases at J, with 13 bases between the two ends.

The chain recombines TRBV5-1 with TRBJ1-1; D call uncertain. V was shortened by 1 base and J by 10 bases, with 8 bases between the two germline ends. Germline values: CDR1 SGHRS, CDR2 YFSETQ. The CDR3 runs 11 residues. The CDR3 loop is CASSLNGIAFF. The CDR3 bases are TGCGCCAGCAGCTTGAACGGAATAGCTTTCTTT.

The J gene is TRBJ1-6, the V gene TRBV18, with 11 nucleotides matching TRBD1. With 6 bases clipped from V and 7 bases from J, the junction kept 5 bases outside the gene matches. The CDR3 is 15 amino acids. Germline V gene lookup returns CDR1 KGHSH and CDR2 LQKENI. The CDR3 DNA reads TGTGCCAGCTCGCCCGGACAGGGGGCAAATTCACCCCTCCACTTT. It is translated as CASSPGQGANSPLHF.

The chain couples TRBV28 to TRBJ2-7; 10 nucleotides match TRBD1. From germline, CDR1 is MDHEN and CDR2 SYDVKM. V dropped 8 bases and J dropped 5; count of bases not matched to a gene: 9. The length of the CDR3 is 14 residues. The CDR3 sequence: CASGLGQGRNEQYF. The CDR3 coding sequence is TGTGCCAGCGGGCTGGGACAGGGGAGGAACGAGCAGTACTTC.

V is TRBV5-6 and J is TRBJ2-7; no clear D. From germline, CDR1 is SGHDT and CDR2 YYEEEE. With 2 bases removed from V and 2 bases from J, the gap between germline ends came to 5 bases. The length of the CDR3 is 12 residues. This chain's CDR3 is CASSFQTYEQYF. Here the CDR3 DNA reads TGTGCCAGCAGCTTCCAGACCTACGAGCAGTACTTC. Combining the CDR3 with reference TRBV5-6 and TRBJ2-7 gives the whole variable domain DAGVTQSPTHLIKTRGQQVTLRCSPKSGHDTVSWYQQALGQGPQFIFQYYEEEERQRGNFPDRFSGHQFPNYSSELNVNALLLGDSALYLCASSFQTYEQYFGPGTRLTVT.

The J gene is TRBJ2-7, the V gene TRBV14, with no clear D. Trimming cost V 0 bases and J 0 bases, with 9 bases left between them. This CDR3 contains 15 residues. Germline V gene lookup returns CDR1 SGHDN and CDR2 FVKESK. The CDR3 bases are TGTGCCAGCAGCCAAGAAGCGATTTTCTCCTACGAGCAGTACTTC. Translated, it gives CASSQEAIFSYEQYF. The complete variable domain, with remaining parts taken from reference TRBV14 and TRBJ2-7, reads EAGVTQFPSHSVIEKGQTVTLRCDPISGHDNLYWYRRVMGKEIKFLLHFVKESKQDESGMPNNRFLAERTGGTYSTLKVQPAELEDSGVYFCASSQEAIFSYEQYFGPGTRLTVT.

The CDR3 DNA reads as TGCGCCAGCAGCCTGGGGCCGGGGGCTAGCGGCTCCTACGAGCAGTACTTC. This translates into CASSLGPGASGSYEQYF. This rearrangement joins TRBV5-1 to TRBJ2-7; TRBD2 might be the D (7 bases). The V and J ends lost 4 bases and 0 bases respectively, with 20 bases between them. Germline CDR1 is SGHRS and CDR2 is YFSETQ. The CDR3 is made up of 17 amino acids. The full variable domain, completed using reference TRBV5-1 and TRBJ2-7, is KAGVTQTPRYLIKTRGQQVTLSCSPISGHRSVSWYQQTPGQGLQFLFEYFSETQRNKGNFPGRFSGRQFSNSRSEMNVSTLELGDSALYLCASSLGPGASGSYEQYFGPGTRLTVT.

This clone qualifies as medium-sized. The gene calls are TRBV2 and TRBJ1-6; 7 bases align to TRBD1. The CDR3 consists of 15 residues. Germline V CDR1 and CDR2: SNHLY, FYNNEI. V lost 6 bases and J lost 8; bases outside the gene matches: 10. CDR3 bases: TGTGCCAGCAGCGAGCGCGAGACAGGGCATTCACCCCTCCACTTT. It translates to CASSERETGHSPLHF. Variable domain in full (rest from reference TRBV2 and TRBJ1-6): EPEVTQTPSHQVTQMGQEVILRCVPISNHLYFYWYRQILGQKVEFLVSFYNNEISEKSEIFDDQFSVERPDGSNFTLKIRSTKLEDSAMYFCASSERETGHSPLHFGNGTRLTVT.

This chain uses TRBV9 with TRBJ2-1, with D perhaps being TRBD1 or TRBD2 (6 bases each). With 0 bases removed from V and 5 bases from J, the gap between germline ends came to 12 bases. Per the germline V gene, CDR1 is SGDLS and CDR2 is YYNGEE. The CDR3 has 15 amino acids. The CDR3 here is CASSVAGAGHNEQFF. The CDR3 DNA reads as TGTGCCAGCAGCGTAGCGGGGGCCGGACACAATGAGCAGTTCTTC. The complete variable domain, with remaining parts taken from reference TRBV9 and TRBJ2-1, reads DSGVTQTPKHLITATGQRVTLRCSPRSGDLSVYWYQQSLDQGLQFLIQYYNGEERAKGNILERFSAQQFPDLHSELNLSSLELGDSALYFCASSVAGAGHNEQFFGPGTRLTVL.

The DNA of the CDR3 is TGTGCCAGCAGTTCATCCTACGAGCAGTACTTC. The encoded protein is CASSSSYEQYF. V gene TRBV2 combines with J gene TRBJ2-7; no definite D call. The CDR3 sequence is 11 residues long. The germline V gene encodes CDR1 SNHLY and CDR2 FYNNEI. Deletions cut 5 bases from V and 1 base from J, with 3 bases between.

The chain recombines TRBV20-1 with TRBJ2-5; a possible D gene is TRBD2 (5 bases). CDR3 size: 11 residues. Germline V gives CDR1 DFQATT, CDR2 SNEGSKA (reference sequence). CDR3 region: CSGVDQETQYF. CDR3 nucleotides: TGCAGCGGGGTAGACCAAGAGACCCAGTACTTC.

This chain connects TRBV11-1 to TRBJ2-3; 7 positions match TRBD2. The CDR3 is 17 residues long. Trimming removed 3 bases from V and 8 bases from J; junction bases left unmatched: 17. Germline CDR1 reads SGHAT; CDR2 reads FQDESV (reference sequence). The chain's CDR3 is CASSFFRDYGVVATQYF. DNA of the CDR3: TGTGCCAGCAGCTTCTTCCGGGACTATGGGGTTGTCGCTACGCAGTATTTT.

This clone rates as medium-sized. The chain carries TRBV6-6 and TRBJ2-2; 7 nucleotides agree with TRBD1. Per germline, CDR1 MNHNY and CDR2 SVGAGI (reference sequence). The CDR3 consists of 14 residues. The V and J ends lost 2 bases and 6 bases, in that order; junction bases with no gene match: 3. DNA for the CDR3: TGTGCCAGCAGTTACACCACAGGGGCCGGGGAGCTGTTTTTT. This codes for CASSYTTGAGELFF.

In the case of this clone: One base separates it from a far larger clone, so it is likely a read error. This CDR3 is also generated by other DNA sequences in the sample. This chain's CDR3 is CASSSNGGAWNEQFF. The CDR3 bases are TGCGCCAGCAGCTCTAACGGGGGGGCCTGGAATGAGCAGTTCTTC. The chain uses TRBV5-1 and TRBJ2-1; 8 bases fit TRBD2. The germline gives CDR1 SGHRS, CDR2 YFSETQ. CDR3 length equals 15 residues. V was pared by 3 bases and J by 7 bases, with 9 bases of the junction left unmatched.

This sequence joins TRBV18 and TRBJ1-6, with TRBD1 identical over 7 bases. The length of the CDR3 is 18 residues. After removal of 0 bases from V and 9 bases from J, the junction contained 14 bases not matched to a gene. Germline assignment: CDR1 KGHSH and CDR2 LQKENI. CDR3 protein: CASSPPQMLDDRASPLHF. The CDR3 bases are TGTGCCAGCTCACCACCACAGATGCTCGATGACAGGGCTTCACCCCTCCACTTT.